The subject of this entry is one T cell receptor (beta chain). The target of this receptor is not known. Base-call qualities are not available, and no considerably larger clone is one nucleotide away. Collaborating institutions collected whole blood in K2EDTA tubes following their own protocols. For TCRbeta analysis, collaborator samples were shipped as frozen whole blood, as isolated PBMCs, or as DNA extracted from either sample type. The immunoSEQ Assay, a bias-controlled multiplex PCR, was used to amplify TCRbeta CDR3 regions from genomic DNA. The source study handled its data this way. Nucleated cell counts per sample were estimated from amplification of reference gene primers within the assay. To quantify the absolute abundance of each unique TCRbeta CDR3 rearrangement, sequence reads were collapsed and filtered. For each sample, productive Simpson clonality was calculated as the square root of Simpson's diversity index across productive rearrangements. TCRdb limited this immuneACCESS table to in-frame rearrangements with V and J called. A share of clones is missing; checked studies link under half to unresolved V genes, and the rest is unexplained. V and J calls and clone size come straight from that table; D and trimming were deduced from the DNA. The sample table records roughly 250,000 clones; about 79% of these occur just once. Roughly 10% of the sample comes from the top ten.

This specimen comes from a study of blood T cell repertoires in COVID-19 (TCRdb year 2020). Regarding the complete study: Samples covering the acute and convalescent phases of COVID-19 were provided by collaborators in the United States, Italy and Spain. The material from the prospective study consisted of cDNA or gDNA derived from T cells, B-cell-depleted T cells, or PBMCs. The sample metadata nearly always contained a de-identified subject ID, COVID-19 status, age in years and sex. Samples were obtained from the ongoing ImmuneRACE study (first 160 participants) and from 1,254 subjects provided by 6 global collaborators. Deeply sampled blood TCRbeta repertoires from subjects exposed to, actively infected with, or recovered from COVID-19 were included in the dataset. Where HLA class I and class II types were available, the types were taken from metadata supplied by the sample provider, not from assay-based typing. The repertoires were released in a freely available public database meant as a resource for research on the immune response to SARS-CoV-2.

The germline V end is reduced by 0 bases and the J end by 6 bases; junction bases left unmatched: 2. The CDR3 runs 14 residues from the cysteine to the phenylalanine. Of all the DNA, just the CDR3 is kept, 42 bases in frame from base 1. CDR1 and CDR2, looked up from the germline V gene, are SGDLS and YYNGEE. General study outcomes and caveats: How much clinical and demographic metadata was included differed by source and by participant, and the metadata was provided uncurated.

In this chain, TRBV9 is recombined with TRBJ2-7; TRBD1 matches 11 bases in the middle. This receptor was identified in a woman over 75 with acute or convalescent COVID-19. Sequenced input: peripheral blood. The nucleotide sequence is TGTGCCAGCAGCGTAGGGACAGGGGGCGTCGAGCAGTACTTC. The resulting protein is CASSVGTGGVEQYF.